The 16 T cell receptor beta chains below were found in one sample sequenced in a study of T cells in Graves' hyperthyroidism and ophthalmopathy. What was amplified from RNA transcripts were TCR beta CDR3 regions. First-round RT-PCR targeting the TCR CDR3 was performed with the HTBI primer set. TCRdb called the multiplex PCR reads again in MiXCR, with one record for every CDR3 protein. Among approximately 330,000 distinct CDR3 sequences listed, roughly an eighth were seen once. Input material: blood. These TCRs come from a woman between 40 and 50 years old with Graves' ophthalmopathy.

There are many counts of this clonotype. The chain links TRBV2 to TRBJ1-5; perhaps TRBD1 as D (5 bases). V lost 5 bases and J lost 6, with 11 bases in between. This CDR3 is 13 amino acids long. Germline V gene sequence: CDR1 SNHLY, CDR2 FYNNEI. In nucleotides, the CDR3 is TGTGCCAGCAGTTTGGGGGTGGGTCAGCCCCAGCATTTT. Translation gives CASSLGVGQPQHF.

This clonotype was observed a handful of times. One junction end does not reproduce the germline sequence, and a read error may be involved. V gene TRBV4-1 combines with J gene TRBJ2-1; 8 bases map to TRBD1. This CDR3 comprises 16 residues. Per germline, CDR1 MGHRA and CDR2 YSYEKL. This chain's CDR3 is CATSQAVTGAYNEQFF. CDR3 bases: TGCGCCACCAGCCAAGCTGTGACAGGGGCCTACAATGAGCAGTTCTTC.

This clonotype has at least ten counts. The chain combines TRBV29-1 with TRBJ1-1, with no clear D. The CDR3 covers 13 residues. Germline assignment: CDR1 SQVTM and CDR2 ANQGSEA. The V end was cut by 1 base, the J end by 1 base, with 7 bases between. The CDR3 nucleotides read TGCAGCGTTGAAGGATCCAGGAACACTGAAGCTTTCTTT. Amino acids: CSVEGSRNTEAFF. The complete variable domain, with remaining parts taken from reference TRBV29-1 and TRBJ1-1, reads SAVISQKPSRDICQRGTSLTIQCQVDSQVTMMFWYRQQPGQSLTLIATANQGSEATYESGFVIDKFPISRPNLTFSTLTVSNMSPEDSSIYLCSVEGSRNTEAFFGQGTRLTVV.

CDR3 bases: TGCAGTGCTAGAGATGGGGGGGTTCCATCAGATACGCAGTATTTT. Translating gives CSARDGGVPSDTQYF. The chain employs TRBV20-1 and TRBJ2-3; 7 bases line up with TRBD2. The ends lost 0 bases at V and 4 bases at J; junction bases unmatched: 7. Germline V lookup: CDR1 DFQATT, CDR2 SNEGSKA (reference sequence). The CDR3 loop spans 15 amino acids.

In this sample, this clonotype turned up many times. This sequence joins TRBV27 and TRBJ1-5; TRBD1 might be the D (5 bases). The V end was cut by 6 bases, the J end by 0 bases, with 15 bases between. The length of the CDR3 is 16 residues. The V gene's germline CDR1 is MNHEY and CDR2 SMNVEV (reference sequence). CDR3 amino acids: CASSPRLRGSNQPQHF. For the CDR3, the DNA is TGTGCCAGCAGCCCTAGGTTGAGGGGTAGCAATCAGCCCCAGCATTTT.

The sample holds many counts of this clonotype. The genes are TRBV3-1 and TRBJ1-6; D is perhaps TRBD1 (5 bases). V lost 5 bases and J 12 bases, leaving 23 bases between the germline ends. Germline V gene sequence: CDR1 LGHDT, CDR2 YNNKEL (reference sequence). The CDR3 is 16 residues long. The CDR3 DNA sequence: TGTGCCAGCAGCTCGCGACTTGGTCAGGGTAGTAGACCCCTCCACTTT. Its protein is CASSSRLGQGSRPLHF.

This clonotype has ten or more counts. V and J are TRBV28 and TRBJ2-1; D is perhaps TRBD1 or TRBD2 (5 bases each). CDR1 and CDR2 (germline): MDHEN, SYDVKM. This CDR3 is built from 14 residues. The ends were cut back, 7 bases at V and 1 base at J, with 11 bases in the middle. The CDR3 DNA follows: TGTGCCAGCACTTATGGGGGTTCCTACAATGAGCAGTTCTTC. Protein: CASTYGGSYNEQFF.

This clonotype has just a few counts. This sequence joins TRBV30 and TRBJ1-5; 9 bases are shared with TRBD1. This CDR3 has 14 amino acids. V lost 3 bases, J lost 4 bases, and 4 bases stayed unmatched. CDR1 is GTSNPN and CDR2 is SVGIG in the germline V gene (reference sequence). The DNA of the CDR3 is TGTGCCTGGAGCCCCGGGACAGGGAATCAGCCCCAGCATTTT. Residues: CAWSPGTGNQPQHF.

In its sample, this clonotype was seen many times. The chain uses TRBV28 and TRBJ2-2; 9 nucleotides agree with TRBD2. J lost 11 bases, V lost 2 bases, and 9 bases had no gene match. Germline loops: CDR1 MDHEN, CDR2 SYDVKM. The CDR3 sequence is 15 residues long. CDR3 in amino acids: CASSLRTSVYPELFF. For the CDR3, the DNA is TGTGCCAGCAGTTTAAGGACTAGCGTCTACCCCGAGCTGTTTTTT.

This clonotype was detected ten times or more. Here the CDR3 reads CASRQLAGRNNEQFF. In DNA form, the CDR3 reads TGCGCCAGCCGGCAACTAGCGGGACGTAACAATGAGCAGTTCTTC. The rearrangement joins TRBV10-2 to TRBJ2-1; the match to TRBD2 covers 10 bases. The J segment lost 5 bases and the V segment lost 8 bases, leaving 9 bases of the junction unmatched. The CDR3 covers 15 residues. Germline values: CDR1 WSHSY, CDR2 SAAADI.

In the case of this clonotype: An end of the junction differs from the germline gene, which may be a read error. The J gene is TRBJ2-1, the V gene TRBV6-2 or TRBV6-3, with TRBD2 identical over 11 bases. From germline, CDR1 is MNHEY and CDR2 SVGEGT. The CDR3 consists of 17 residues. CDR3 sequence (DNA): TGTGCCAGCACGCGGGTAGCGGGAGGGCCCTGGTACAATGGGCAGTTCTTC. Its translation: CASTRVAGGPWYNGQFF.

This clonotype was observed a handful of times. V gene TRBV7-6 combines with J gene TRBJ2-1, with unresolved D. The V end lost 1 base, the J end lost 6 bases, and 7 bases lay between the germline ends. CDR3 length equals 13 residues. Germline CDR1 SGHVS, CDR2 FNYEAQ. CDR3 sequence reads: CASSLDQANEQFF. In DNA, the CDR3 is TGTGCCAGCAGCTTAGATCAGGCCAATGAGCAGTTCTTC.

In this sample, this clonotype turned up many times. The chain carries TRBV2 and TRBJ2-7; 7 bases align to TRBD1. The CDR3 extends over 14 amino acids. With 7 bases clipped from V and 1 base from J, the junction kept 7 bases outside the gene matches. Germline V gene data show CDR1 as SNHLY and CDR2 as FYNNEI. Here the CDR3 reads CASIPSRGSYEQYF. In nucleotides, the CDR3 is TGTGCCAGCATCCCCTCCAGGGGGTCCTACGAGCAGTACTTC.

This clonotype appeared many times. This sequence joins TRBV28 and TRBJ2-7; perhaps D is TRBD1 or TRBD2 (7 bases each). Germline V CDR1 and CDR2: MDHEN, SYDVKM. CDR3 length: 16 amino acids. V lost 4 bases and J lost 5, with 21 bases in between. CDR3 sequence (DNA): TGTGCCAGCAGTTCTTCAGCAGGGGGGGGACGGGACGAGCAGTACTTC. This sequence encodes CASSSSAGGGRDEQYF.

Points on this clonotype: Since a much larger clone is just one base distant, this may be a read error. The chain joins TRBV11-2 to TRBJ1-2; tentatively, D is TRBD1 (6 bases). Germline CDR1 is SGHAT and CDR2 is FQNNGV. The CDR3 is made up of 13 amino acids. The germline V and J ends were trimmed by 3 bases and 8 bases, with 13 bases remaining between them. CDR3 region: CASSFRGAGGYTF. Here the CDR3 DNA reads TGTGCCAGCAGCTTTCGGGGGGCGGGAGGCTACACCTTC.

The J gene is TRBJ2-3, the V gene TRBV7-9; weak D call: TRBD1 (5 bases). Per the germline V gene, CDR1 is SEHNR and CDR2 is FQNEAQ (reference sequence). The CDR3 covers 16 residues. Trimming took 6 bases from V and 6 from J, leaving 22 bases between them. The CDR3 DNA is TGTGCCAGCAGTCCTAAATTGCAGGGCTTAGGGGATACGCAGTATTTT. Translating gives CASSPKLQGLGDTQYF.